This T cell receptor (beta chain) originates from a study of blood T cell repertoires in COVID-19. Authors' methods: Nucleated cell number was recorded as an estimate derived from reference gene primer amplification. Sequencing was performed with immunoSEQ multiplex PCR; in TCRdb, only in-frame clones are kept and a portion is missing. That table supplies the V and J calls and clone size; D and trimming were determined from the DNA. The sample holds some 170,000 clones, about 83% seen once. V was cut by 8 bases and J by 0 bases, with 13 bases left in between. CDR1 and CDR2 from the germline V gene are GTSNPN and SVGIG (reference sequence). The CDR3 is 14 residues long.

The chain is built from TRBV30 and TRBJ1-4; D not certain. The sequence derives from a man aged 60 to 69 with acute or convalescent COVID-19. Sequenced material: peripheral blood. This CDR3 is CAQSPGTTNEKLFF. CDR3 nucleotides: TGTGCCCAGTCCCCCGGGACAACTAATGAAAAACTGTTTTTT.